This note documents a single TCR beta chain sequence. The sample belongs to a study of blood T cell repertoires in COVID-19. Study context: The United States, Italy and Spain supplied acute and convalescent COVID-19 samples. T cells, B-cell-depleted T cells, or PBMCs provided the cDNA or gDNA that served as material.

The CDR3 length is 17 residues. The germline V gene has CDR1 SGHRS and CDR2 YFSETQ. Trimming removed 3 bases at V and 10 bases at J, with 23 bases between. Original analysis: Reference gene primer amplification gave estimated nucleated cell counts. TCRdb's table, derived via immunoSEQ multiplex PCR, lists solely in-frame clones and lacks some. From that table come the V and J calls and clone size; the DNA was used to work out D and trimming. The sample has around 71,000 clones; 70% to 85% are singletons. The sequenced material came from peripheral blood. The TCR comes from a man in his 70s with acute or convalescent COVID-19. V is TRBV5-1 and J is TRBJ1-6; possible D gene TRBD1, 6 bases. The CDR3: CASSSHTPGHPISPLHF. CDR3 in DNA: TGCGCCAGCAGCTCGCATACACCGGGACACCCTATCTCACCCCTCCACTTT.